This T cell receptor beta chain is from a study of beta chain features in type 1 diabetes. Overall study results and limits: Shorter templates might be favored by PCR, equally in patients and controls. TCRB CDR3s were moderately but significantly shorter in Type 1 diabetes patients in all four CD4+ subsets.

The investigators reverse transcribed all of the isolated RNA, so they sequenced expressed TCRB transcripts. Around 3.5 million reads on average were seen across naive, central memory and regulatory T cell samples. The data were produced by immunoSEQ multiplex PCR, yet TCRdb's version contains in-frame clones alone and is incomplete. The table shows hundreds of thousands of clones, with approximately 9.7% occurring only once. Populations isolated by sorting all had purity greater than 98%. This clone was picked up a small number of times. Its antigen is still unknown. Losses at the gene ends were 4 bases for V and 5 bases for J; bases not matched to a gene: 5. The CDR3 has 14 residues. From germline, CDR1 is GTSNPN and CDR2 SVGIG (reference sequence).

The source is a man aged 25 to 40 with type 1 diabetes. The specimen sequenced was central memory CD4+ T cells from blood. The chain uses TRBV30 and TRBJ2-2; 9 bases are shared with TRBD1. CDR3 sequence reads: CAWNRQGGTGELFF. DNA of the CDR3: TGTGCCTGGAATAGACAGGGGGGAACCGGGGAGCTGTTTTTT.